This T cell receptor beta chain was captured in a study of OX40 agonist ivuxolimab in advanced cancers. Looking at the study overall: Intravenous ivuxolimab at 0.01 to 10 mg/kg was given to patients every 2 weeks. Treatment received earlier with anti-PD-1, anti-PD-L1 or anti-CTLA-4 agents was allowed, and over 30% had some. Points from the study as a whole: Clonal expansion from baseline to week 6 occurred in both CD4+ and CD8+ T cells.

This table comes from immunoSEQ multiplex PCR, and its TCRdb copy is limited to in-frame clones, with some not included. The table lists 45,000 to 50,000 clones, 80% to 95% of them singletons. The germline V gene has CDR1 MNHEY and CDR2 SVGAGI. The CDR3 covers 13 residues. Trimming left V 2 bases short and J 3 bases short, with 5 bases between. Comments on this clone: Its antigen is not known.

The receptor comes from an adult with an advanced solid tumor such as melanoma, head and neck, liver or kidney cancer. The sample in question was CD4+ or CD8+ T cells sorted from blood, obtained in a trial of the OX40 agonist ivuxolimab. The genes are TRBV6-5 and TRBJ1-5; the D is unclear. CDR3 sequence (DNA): TGTGCCAGCAGTTACGGGTACAATCAGCCCCAGCATTTT. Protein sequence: CASSYGYNQPQHF.